Listed below are T cell receptor beta chains from one sample, sequenced in a study of blood T cell repertoires in COVID-19. TCRdb's copy holds only in-frame clones and misses some; the assay was immunoSEQ multiplex PCR. The profile shows 200,000 to 250,000 clones, approximately 80% of them singletons. The sequenced sample consisted of peripheral blood. The receptor set was obtained from a woman older than 75 with acute or convalescent COVID-19. Both conserved end residues are part of each CDR3. A D gene is named only where the DNA matches it firmly. Not every row has a clone size; where given, it reads once, few, many or a size class.

v_gene: TRBV19; d_gene: TRBD1; abundance: NA; j_gene: TRBJ2-7; CDR3nt: TGTGCCAGTAGATTACCGGGACAGTCCTCTTCGAGCTCCTACGAGCAGTACTTC; CDR3aa: CASRLPGQSSSSSYEQYF
v_gene: TRBV7-3; d_gene: TRBD1; abundance: once; j_gene: TRBJ1-5; CDR3nt: TGTGCCAGCCGCCCAGGGGGCCCTATTAATCATCAGCCCCAGCATTTT; CDR3aa: CASRPGGPINHQPQHF
v_gene: TRBV15; d_gene: NA; abundance: NA; j_gene: TRBJ2-3; CDR3nt: TGTGCCACCAGCAGATTCTCGGGGAAAGCAGATACGCAGTATTTT; CDR3aa: CATSRFSGKADTQYF
v_gene: TRBV9; d_gene: TRBD1; abundance: NA; j_gene: TRBJ2-1; CDR3nt: TGTGCCAGCAGCGTTTCCTCGACCGGGACAGGCCCCTTGGATGAGCAGTTCTTC; CDR3aa: CASSVSSTGTGPLDEQFF
v_gene: TRBV7-2; d_gene: TRBD1; abundance: NA; j_gene: TRBJ2-1; CDR3nt: TGTGCCAGCAGCGTATCAGGGGGCACCAATTACAATGAGCAGTTCTTC; CDR3aa: CASSVSGGTNYNEQFF
v_gene: TRBV7-2; d_gene: NA; abundance: few; j_gene: TRBJ1-2; CDR3nt: TGTGCCAGCAGCTTAATGAGGGAAGGCTACACCTTC; CDR3aa: CASSLMREGYTF
v_gene: TRBV9; d_gene: NA; abundance: NA; j_gene: TRBJ1-4; CDR3nt: TGTGCCAGCACCCGAGGACAGACAAATGAAAAACTGTTTTTT; CDR3aa: CASTRGQTNEKLFF
v_gene: TRBV9; d_gene: NA; abundance: NA; j_gene: TRBJ2-2; CDR3nt: TGTGCCAGCAGCCCCCGTGGGAGGGGGACCGGGGAGCTGTTTTTT; CDR3aa: CASSPRGRGTGELFF
v_gene: TRBV12-1; d_gene: NA; abundance: NA; j_gene: TRBJ2-5; CDR3nt: TGCCCGTTGAGGACTTTCCAAGAGACCCAGTACTTC; CDR3aa: CPLRTFQETQYF
v_gene: TRBV24-1; d_gene: TRBD1; abundance: NA; j_gene: TRBJ2-3; CDR3nt: TGTGCCACCAGTGATCCGGGACAGGGGACAGATACGCAGTATTTT; CDR3aa: CATSDPGQGTDTQYF
v_gene: TRBV19; d_gene: NA; abundance: NA; j_gene: TRBJ1-4; CDR3nt: TGTGCCAGTATAAATCCAGGGTCGACTAATGAAAAACTGTTTTTT; CDR3aa: CASINPGSTNEKLFF
v_gene: TRBV9; d_gene: NA; abundance: once; j_gene: TRBJ1-1; CDR3nt: TGTGCCAGCAGCGTAGCCGGGGAAGGCACTGAAGCTTTCTTT; CDR3aa: CASSVAGEGTEAFF
v_gene: TRBV11-2; d_gene: TRBD1; abundance: NA; j_gene: TRBJ2-7; CDR3nt: TGTGCCAGCAGCGCGTCCGGGACAGGCTACGAGCAGTACTTC; CDR3aa: CASSASGTGYEQYF
v_gene: TRBV3-1/TRBV3-2; d_gene: TRBD1; abundance: NA; j_gene: TRBJ2-7; CDR3nt: TGTGCCAGCAGCCAGCCGGGACAGGGGGCCCGCTTCTCCTACGAGCAGTACTTC; CDR3aa: CASSQPGQGARFSYEQYF
v_gene: TRBV7-9; d_gene: NA; abundance: NA; j_gene: TRBJ1-6; CDR3nt: TGTGCCAGCAGCTTAACGTCGGGGGGGAATTCACCCCTCCACTTT; CDR3aa: CASSLTSGGNSPLHF
v_gene: TRBV23-1; d_gene: TRBD1; abundance: once; j_gene: TRBJ2-1; CDR3nt: TGCGCCAGCAGTCCACCCCCCGGGACAGGAAGGGACAATGAGCAGTTCTTC; CDR3aa: CASSPPPGTGRDNEQFF
v_gene: TRBV7-2; d_gene: TRBD2; abundance: NA; j_gene: TRBJ2-7; CDR3nt: TGTGCCAGCAGCTTAGTGGGACTCGGGGGGAGCTCCTACGAGCAGTACTTC; CDR3aa: CASSLVGLGGSSYEQYF
v_gene: TRBV20-1; d_gene: NA; abundance: NA; j_gene: TRBJ1-2; CDR3nt: TGCAGTGCTAGTTCGGCGGCAGCTATTTATGGCTACACCTTC; CDR3aa: CSASSAAAIYGYTF
v_gene: TRBV28; d_gene: TRBD1; abundance: NA; j_gene: TRBJ1-4; CDR3nt: TGTGCCAGCAGTCATCCTACAGGGGGTGGAAGCGAAAAACTGTTTTTT; CDR3aa: CASSHPTGGGSEKLFF
v_gene: TRBV29-1; d_gene: NA; abundance: few; j_gene: TRBJ1-1; CDR3nt: TGCAGCGTCCAAGTGGGAGGGAACACTGAAGCTTTCTTT; CDR3aa: CSVQVGGNTEAFF
v_gene: TRBV24-1; d_gene: TRBD1; abundance: NA; j_gene: TRBJ1-1; CDR3nt: TGTGCCACCAGTGATGGGACAGGAAACACTGAAGCTTTCTTT; CDR3aa: CATSDGTGNTEAFF
v_gene: TRBV5-4; d_gene: TRBD2; abundance: NA; j_gene: TRBJ2-1; CDR3nt: TGTGCCAGCAGCTCGGGACTAGCGGGAGAGGATGAGCAGTTCTTC; CDR3aa: CASSSGLAGEDEQFF
v_gene: TRBV6-5; d_gene: NA; abundance: NA; j_gene: TRBJ1-2; CDR3nt: TGTGCCAGCAGTTACTCAGGACAACTCTATGGCTACACCTTC; CDR3aa: CASSYSGQLYGYTF
v_gene: TRBV6-5; d_gene: TRBD1; abundance: NA; j_gene: TRBJ2-7; CDR3nt: TGTGCCAGCAGCCCGTCGGGACAGGCAAAGAACGAGCAGTACTTC; CDR3aa: CASSPSGQAKNEQYF
v_gene: TRBV19; d_gene: NA; abundance: NA; j_gene: TRBJ2-7; CDR3nt: TGTGCCAGTAGTAGGGGCCGGGAGAGCTCCTACGAGCAGTACTTC; CDR3aa: CASSRGRESSYEQYF
v_gene: TRBV25-1; d_gene: NA; abundance: NA; j_gene: TRBJ2-3; CDR3nt: TGTGCCAGCAGACCCCGCACAGGGAAGAAGGGCACAGATACGCAGTATTTT; CDR3aa: CASRPRTGKKGTDTQYF
v_gene: TRBV9; d_gene: NA; abundance: NA; j_gene: TRBJ1-1; CDR3nt: TGTGCCAGCAGCGTAGTATCTCAGGGTAGCACTGAAGCTTTCTTT; CDR3aa: CASSVVSQGSTEAFF
v_gene: TRBV29-1; d_gene: TRBD1; abundance: NA; j_gene: TRBJ1-2; CDR3nt: TGCAGCGATACCCCCGACAGGGTCGGCTATGGCTACACCTTC; CDR3aa: CSDTPDRVGYGYTF
v_gene: TRBV5-1; d_gene: NA; abundance: once; j_gene: TRBJ1-1; CDR3nt: TGCGCCAGCAGCTTGAACGTGGGCCAAAACACTGAAGCTTTCTTT; CDR3aa: CASSLNVGQNTEAFF
v_gene: TRBV27; d_gene: NA; abundance: NA; j_gene: TRBJ1-1; CDR3nt: TGTGCCAGCAGTTTCAGGGGCGGGGGGACTGAAGCTTTCTTT; CDR3aa: CASSFRGGGTEAFF
v_gene: TRBV9; d_gene: NA; abundance: few; j_gene: TRBJ1-1; CDR3nt: TGTGCCAGCAGCGTACGGGAGGTCGCTGAAGCTTTCTTT; CDR3aa: CASSVREVAEAFF
v_gene: TRBV15; d_gene: NA; abundance: NA; j_gene: TRBJ2-7; CDR3nt: TGTGCCACCAGCAGAGAACGGGGGAGGTACGAGCAGTACTTC; CDR3aa: CATSRERGRYEQYF
v_gene: TRBV6-5; d_gene: NA; abundance: NA; j_gene: TRBJ1-2; CDR3nt: TGCCTCTCAACGGGGGAGGTCTATGGCTACACCTTC; CDR3aa: CLSTGEVYGYTF
v_gene: TRBV2; d_gene: NA; abundance: NA; j_gene: TRBJ1-1; CDR3nt: TGTGCCAGCAGTGATTCCCGGGTGACGAACACTGAAGCTTTCTTT; CDR3aa: CASSDSRVTNTEAFF
v_gene: TRBV19; d_gene: TRBD1; abundance: NA; j_gene: TRBJ1-1; CDR3nt: TGTGCCAGTAGTATTTATACAGGGGCCGAAGCTTTCTTT; CDR3aa: CASSIYTGAEAFF
v_gene: TRBV27; d_gene: NA; abundance: NA; j_gene: TRBJ1-2; CDR3nt: TGTGCCAGCAGTTCTCTTCAGGGTGGTGGTGGCTACACCTTC; CDR3aa: CASSSLQGGGGYTF
v_gene: TRBV5-1; d_gene: TRBD1; abundance: NA; j_gene: TRBJ1-5; CDR3nt: TGCGCCAGCAGTCCGACAGGGATGTTTGATCAGCCCCAGCATTTT; CDR3aa: CASSPTGMFDQPQHF
v_gene: TRBV6-5; d_gene: TRBD1; abundance: few; j_gene: TRBJ2-7; CDR3nt: TGTGCCAGCAGTTACTCGGGACAGGGCAGATACGAGCAGTACTTC; CDR3aa: CASSYSGQGRYEQYF
v_gene: TRBV18; d_gene: TRBD1; abundance: NA; j_gene: TRBJ2-2; CDR3nt: TGTGCCAGCTCTCCCGGGACAGGGGAATTCGCCGGGGAGCTGTTTTTT; CDR3aa: CASSPGTGEFAGELFF
v_gene: TRBV9; d_gene: NA; abundance: NA; j_gene: TRBJ2-7; CDR3nt: TGTGCCAGCAGCGTATCCCCCCTTCCAGGCCCCAACGAGCAGTACTTC; CDR3aa: CASSVSPLPGPNEQYF
v_gene: TRBV5-4; d_gene: NA; abundance: once; j_gene: TRBJ2-1; CDR3nt: TGTGCCAGCAGCTTGGGCCCCCTGGGGGCTGGGAGCTCCTACAATGAGCAGTTCTTC; CDR3aa: CASSLGPLGAGSSYNEQFF
v_gene: TRBV10-1; d_gene: NA; abundance: NA; j_gene: TRBJ1-1; CDR3nt: TGCGCCAGCACATATATAGGCCGGCGGAACATGAACACTGAAGCTTTCTTT; CDR3aa: CASTYIGRRNMNTEAFF